This T cell receptor (beta chain) was sequenced in a study of blood T cell repertoires in COVID-19 (TCRdb year 2020). Regarding the research as a whole: Collaborator samples came from the United States, Italy and Spain and covered acute and convalescent phases of COVID-19. Subjects who had been exposed to COVID-19, were actively infected with it, or had recovered from it provided the deeply sampled blood TCRbeta repertoires that made up the dataset. Where available, HLA class I and class II types were taken from metadata supplied by the sample provider and were not determined by assay-based typing. Samples were obtained from the ongoing ImmuneRACE study (first 160 participants) and from approximately 1,200 subjects provided by 6 global collaborators. The prospective study material was composed of cDNA or gDNA derived from T cells, B-cell-depleted T cells, or PBMCs. The repertoires were released in a freely available public database meant as a resource for research on the immune response to SARS-CoV-2. The sample metadata nearly always contained a de-identified subject ID, COVID-19 status, age in years and sex.

The paper's findings and limits, for the study overall: How much clinical and demographic metadata was included differed by source and by participant, and the metadata was provided uncurated.

In regard to this clone: The antigen it binds to is not known. Base qualities are missing; no much larger clone stands one base away.

Each collaborating institution followed its own protocols to collect whole blood in K2EDTA tubes. For TCRbeta analysis, collaborator samples were shipped as frozen whole blood, as isolated PBMCs, or as DNA extracted from either sample type. TCRbeta CDR3 regions were amplified from genomic DNA using the immunoSEQ Assay, a bias-controlled multiplex PCR. In the authors' own workflow: The number of nucleated cells in each sample was estimated from the amplification of reference gene primers within the assay. Sequence reads were collapsed and filtered to measure the absolute abundance of every unique TCRbeta CDR3 rearrangement. For each sample, productive Simpson clonality was calculated as the square root of Simpson's diversity index over productive rearrangements. Held by TCRdb, this immuneACCESS table contains in-frame sequences only and omits some clones. Under half of the omission traces to an unresolved V gene where checked; the cause of the rest is unknown. D and trimming were read from the DNA, whereas the V and J calls and clone size are those reported in that table. The sample profile shows about 70,000 clones; around 87% of them were found once. Almost 4% of the sample rests with the top ten.

What was sequenced was peripheral blood. This receptor was taken from a man in his sixties or seventies with active COVID-19.

The CDR3 sequence is CASRQGPNTIYF. In nucleotide form, the sequence is TGTGCCAGCAGGCAGGGGCCAAACACCATATATTTT. The chain links TRBV6-5 with TRBJ1-3; possibly the D gene is TRBD1, per 6 matching bases. Trimming costs V 6 bases and J 6 bases, and their ends lie 9 bases apart. The germline V gene encodes CDR1 MNHEY and CDR2 SVGAGI. Counted from cysteine to phenylalanine, this CDR3 has 12 amino acids. Just the 36-base CDR3 DNA is kept, in frame starting at base 1.